One and the same sample provided the 2 T cell receptor beta chains below, sequenced in a study of T-cell memory formation after mild COVID-19. TCRdb processed the 5' RACE reads anew with MiXCR; each CDR3 protein has one entry. The sample records about 210,000 distinct CDR3 sequences, 27% being singletons. The sequencing sample was made of PBMCs or a T cell subset sorted from them (not recorded which). The receptors shown here come from an adult woman who had mild COVID-19 (a few samples of this study predate the infection). Cell type and time point are not known.

This clonotype was counted only a few times. The V gene is TRBV5-4, the J gene TRBJ2-1; TRBD2 aligns across 7 bases. This CDR3 has 14 amino acids. Germline V gives CDR1 SGHNT, CDR2 YYREEE (reference sequence). Losses at the gene ends were 3 bases for V and 8 bases for J; bases not matched to a gene: 8. CDR3 region: CASSSGGLVHEQFF. In nucleotides, the CDR3 is TGTGCCAGCAGCTCTGGAGGACTAGTACATGAGCAGTTCTTC.

This clonotype has only one observation. The J gene is TRBJ1-3, the V gene TRBV6-6; 7 bases align to TRBD1. CDR1 is MNHNY and CDR2 is SVGAGI in the germline V gene (reference sequence). This CDR3 contains 15 residues. The ends lost 2 bases at V and 0 bases at J; junction bases unmatched: 1. The CDR3 here is CASSYDRASGNTIYF. CDR3 nucleotide sequence: TGTGCCAGCAGTTACGACAGGGCCTCTGGAAACACCATATATTTT.